Below are 16 T cell receptor beta chains sequenced from a single sample in a study of cytomegalovirus exposure and HLA in healthy donors (dated by TCRdb to 2016 to 2017). The receptor library was made with the immunoSEQ multiplex PCR assay. A mixture of 60 forward primers for TCR Vbeta segments and 13 reverse primers for TCR Jbeta segments was used in the multiplex PCR. Held by TCRdb, this immuneACCESS table contains in-frame sequences only and omits some clones. Under half of the omission traces to an unresolved V gene where checked; the cause of the rest is unknown. For this sample the table gives tens of thousands of clones, of which roughly 80% were detected only once. About 2.9% of the sample is in the top ten clones. The sample taken for sequencing was PBMCs. All receptors come from a woman aged 25 to 39 in good health and CMV-seronegative.

This clone occurred once. The chain uses TRBV15 and TRBJ1-2; D call uncertain. This CDR3 contains 18 residues. V was trimmed by 0 bases and J by 8 bases, leaving 25 bases between them. Germline-derived CDR1 and CDR2 are LNHNV and YYDKDF (reference sequence). CDR3 residues: CATSRDREASRGREGYTF. The CDR3 region has the DNA TGTGCCACCAGCAGAGATAGGGAGGCTTCCCGCGGACGCGAGGGCTACACCTTC.

V usage is TRBV19 and J usage is TRBJ2-7; 10 bases map to TRBD1. V lost 5 bases and J lost 5; bases outside the gene matches: 15. The CDR3 is 17 residues long. CDR1 and CDR2 from the germline V gene are LNHDA and SQIVND (reference sequence). The DNA for the CDR3 is TGTGCCAGTAGTCTTTCAGGTCAGGGACAGGGGTTCAACGAGCAGTACTTC. Protein product: CASSLSGQGQGFNEQYF.

V gene TRBV18 combines with J gene TRBJ1-1; no definite D call. The V and J ends lost 8 bases and 2 bases respectively, with 12 bases between them. Germline V lookup: CDR1 KGHSH, CDR2 LQKENI. This CDR3 is 13 amino acids long. The chain's CDR3 is CASQSQKNTEAFF. Here the CDR3 DNA reads TGTGCCAGCCAATCCCAGAAAAACACTGAAGCTTTCTTT.

The gene calls are TRBV9 and TRBJ2-2, with D tentatively TRBD1 (6 bases). Germline V gene data show CDR1 as SGDLS and CDR2 as YYNGEE. Trimming removed 4 bases at V and 2 bases at J, with 15 bases between. The CDR3 extends over 16 amino acids. The CDR3 DNA sequence: TGTGCCAGCAGCTCCCAGGCACAGGGAAACACCGGGGAGCTGTTTTTT. Encoded protein: CASSSQAQGNTGELFF. Combining the CDR3 with reference TRBV9 and TRBJ2-2 gives the whole variable domain DSGVTQTPKHLITATGQRVTLRCSPRSGDLSVYWYQQSLDQGLQFLIQYYNGEERAKGNILERFSAQQFPDLHSELNLSSLELGDSALYFCASSSQAQGNTGELFFGEGSRLTVL.

The CDR3 here is CASSLAGLGELFF. CDR3 nucleotide sequence: TGTGCCAGCAGCCTCGCAGGGTTGGGGGAGCTGTTTTTT. V is TRBV5-5 and J is TRBJ2-2, with TRBD1 as a possible D gene (5 bases). Trimming shortened V by 4 bases and J by 8 bases, and 12 bases separated the two germline ends. Germline V lookup: CDR1 SGHKS, CDR2 YYEKEE (reference sequence). This CDR3 is built from 13 residues. The full variable domain, completed using reference TRBV5-5 and TRBJ2-2, is DAGVTQSPTHLIKTRGQQVTLRCSPISGHKSVSWYQQVLGQGPQFIFQYYEKEERGRGNFPDRFSARQFPNYSSELNVNALLLGDSALYLCASSLAGLGELFFGEGSRLTVL.

The V call is TRBV28, the J call TRBJ1-1, with 7 bases identical to TRBD1. Germline lookup yields CDR1 MDHEN and CDR2 SYDVKM. The CDR3 loop spans 14 amino acids. V dropped 4 bases and J dropped 5; count of bases not matched to a gene: 7. DNA for the CDR3: TGTGCCAGCAGTTACGGACAGGTCTGGACTGAAGCTTTCTTT. Its translation is CASSYGQVWTEAFF.

The chain joins TRBV11-2 to TRBJ1-1; 9 nucleotides agree with TRBD1. V lost 5 bases, J lost 6 bases, and 16 bases stayed unmatched. Germline V gene sequence: CDR1 SGHAT, CDR2 FQNNGV. The CDR3 extends over 17 amino acids. The CDR3 sequence: CASSTLQGAQAVAEAFF. CDR3 DNA: TGTGCCAGCAGCACTTTACAGGGGGCGCAGGCTGTGGCTGAAGCTTTCTTT.

The chain joins TRBV7-9 to TRBJ2-1, with 8 bases lining up with TRBD2. The germline V gene has CDR1 SEHNR and CDR2 FQNEAQ (reference sequence). J was trimmed by 4 bases and V by 4 bases; bases with no gene match: 9. This CDR3 spans 16 amino acids. As DNA, the CDR3 is TGTGCCAGCAGCTCGGGGGGGCCTAGTAGTTACAATGAGCAGTTCTTC. Its translation is CASSSGGPSSYNEQFF.

The V and J genes are TRBV28 and TRBJ2-6, with D tentatively TRBD1 (5 bases). Trimming pared 6 bases from V and 0 bases from J, leaving 9 bases between. CDR3 length: 15 amino acids. CDR1 MDHEN and CDR2 SYDVKM come from the germline V gene. CDR3 DNA: TGTGCCAGCAGCCTCCAGGGCTCTGGGGCCAACGTCCTGACTTTC. Protein product: CASSLQGSGANVLTF.

The chain uses TRBV7-9 and TRBJ2-3, with TRBD2 as a possible D gene (7 bases). The germline V and J ends were trimmed by 5 bases and 6 bases, with 12 bases remaining between them. The V gene's germline CDR1 is SEHNR and CDR2 FQNEAQ (reference sequence). The CDR3 totals 13 residues. The CDR3 sequence is CASSLGGADTQYF. CDR3 bases: TGTGCCAGCAGCCTGGGGGGGGCCGATACGCAGTATTTT.

V and J are TRBV7-9 and TRBJ1-2; D perhaps matches TRBD1 (6 bases). Germline V lookup: CDR1 SEHNR, CDR2 FQNEAQ (reference sequence). The CDR3 has 15 amino acids. V shed 2 bases and J shed 7 bases, with 17 bases lying between them. CDR3 bases: TGTGCCAGCAGCTTAATTGGGGGCGTATCTGGTGGCTACACCTTC. It translates to CASSLIGGVSGGYTF. Full variable domain (missing parts from reference TRBV7-9 and TRBJ1-2): DTGVSQNPRHKITKRGQNVTFRCDPISEHNRLYWYRQTLGQGPEFLTYFQNEAQLEKSRLLSDRFSAERPKGSFSTLEIQRTEQGDSAMYLCASSLIGGVSGGYTFGSGTRLTVV.

In its sample, this clone was seen a few times. This rearrangement joins TRBV19 to TRBJ2-5; 7 bases map to TRBD2. Per the germline V gene, CDR1 is LNHDA and CDR2 is SQIVND (reference sequence). This CDR3 is 15 amino acids long. The V gene end was trimmed by 7 bases and the J gene end by 1 base; junction bases not matched to a gene: 9. In DNA, the CDR3 is TGTGCCAGTACCCTCTCAACTAGCGCCCAAGAGACCCAGTACTTC. Translation: CASTLSTSAQETQYF.

The rearrangement links TRBV12-5 to TRBJ2-5; 7 nucleotides match TRBD2. V lost 6 bases to trimming and J lost 3 bases; unmatched junction nucleotides: 1. This CDR3 has 12 residues. CDR1 is LGHNT and CDR2 is FRNRAP in the germline V gene. The CDR3 DNA follows: TGTGCTAGTGGAAGCGGGGAAGAGACCCAGTACTTC. It encodes CASGSGEETQYF.

The chain joins TRBV4-3 to TRBJ1-1; D is uncertain. The germline gives CDR1 LGHNA, CDR2 YSLEER. There are 15 residues in the CDR3. V was shortened by 0 bases and J by 3 bases, with 11 bases between the two germline ends. CDR3 in amino acids: CASSQDHSTDTEAFF. As DNA, the CDR3 is TGCGCCAGCAGCCAAGATCACAGCACTGACACTGAAGCTTTCTTT.

A remark on this clone: At one end the junction does not follow the germline gene, possibly because of a read error. The V and J genes are TRBV11-3 and TRBJ2-5; no firm D call. Germline CDR1 reads SGHNT; CDR2 reads YENEEA. This CDR3 is 15 amino acids long. DNA of the CDR3: TGTGCCAGCAGTTTAGATCCACAGAGACAAGAGACCCAGTACTTC. Amino acid sequence: CASSLDPQRQETQYF.

The sample holds a few counts of this clone. The chain uses TRBV4-3 and TRBJ2-2, with no clear D. The germline V gene has CDR1 LGHNA and CDR2 YSLEER. V lost 0 bases and J lost 5, with 10 bases in between. CDR3 length: 15 amino acids. CDR3: CASSQDTTVTGELFF. CDR3 nucleotide sequence: TGCGCCAGCAGCCAAGATACGACTGTTACCGGGGAGCTGTTTTTT.